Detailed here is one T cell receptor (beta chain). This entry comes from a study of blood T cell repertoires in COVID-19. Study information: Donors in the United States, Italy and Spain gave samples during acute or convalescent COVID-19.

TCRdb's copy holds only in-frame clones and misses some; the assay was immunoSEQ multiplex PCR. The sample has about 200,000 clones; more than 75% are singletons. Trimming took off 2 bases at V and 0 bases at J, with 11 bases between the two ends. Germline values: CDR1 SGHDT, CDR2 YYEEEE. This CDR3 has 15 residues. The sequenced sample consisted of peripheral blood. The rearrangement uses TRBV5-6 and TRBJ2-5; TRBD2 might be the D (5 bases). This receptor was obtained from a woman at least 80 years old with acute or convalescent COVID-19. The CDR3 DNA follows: TGTGCCAGCAGCTTCTCTAGCAGTTACCAAGAGACCCAGTACTTC. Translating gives CASSFSSSYQETQYF.